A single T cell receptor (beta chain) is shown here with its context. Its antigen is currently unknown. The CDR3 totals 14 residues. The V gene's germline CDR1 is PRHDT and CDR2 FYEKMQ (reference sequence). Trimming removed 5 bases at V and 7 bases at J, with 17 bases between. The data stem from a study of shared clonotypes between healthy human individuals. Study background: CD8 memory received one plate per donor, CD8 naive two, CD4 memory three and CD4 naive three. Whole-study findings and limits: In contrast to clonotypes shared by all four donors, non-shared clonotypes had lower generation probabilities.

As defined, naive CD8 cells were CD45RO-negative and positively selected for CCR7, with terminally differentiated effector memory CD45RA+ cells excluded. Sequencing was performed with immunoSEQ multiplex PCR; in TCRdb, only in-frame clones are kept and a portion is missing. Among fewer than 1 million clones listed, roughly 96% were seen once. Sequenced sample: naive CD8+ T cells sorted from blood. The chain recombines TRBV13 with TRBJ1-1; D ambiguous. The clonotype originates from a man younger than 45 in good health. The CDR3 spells CASSIISDGNEAFF. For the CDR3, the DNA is TGTGCCAGCAGCATAATCTCGGACGGGAATGAAGCTTTCTTT.